The next 10 T cell receptor beta chains were all read from a single sample in a study of blood T cells in healthy people across ages. Primers used in a second PCR of roughly 7 to 12 cycles were a sample-barcoded 5' primer and a J-beta primer mix. TCRdb recomputed calls from the 5' RACE reads with MiXCR, one row per CDR3 protein. The sample yields hundreds of thousands of distinct CDR3 sequences, about three fifths seen once. The sample comprised blood. All receptors derive from a man aged 25-45 years in good health.

The rearrangement links TRBV6-5 to TRBJ2-5, with 8 positions matching TRBD2. Trimming at V came to 7 bases and at J to 4 bases, leaving 5 bases not matched to a gene. From germline, CDR1 is MNHEY and CDR2 SVGAGI. CDR3 length: 13 residues. In DNA, the CDR3 is TGTGCCAGCAAGGGACTAGGGGTAGAGACCCAGTACTTC. This gives the protein CASKGLGVETQYF.

This clonotype turned up a few times. The V call is TRBV9, the J call TRBJ2-3; TRBD2 aligns across 7 bases. The V and J ends lost 0 bases and 8 bases, in that order; junction bases with no gene match: 12. Germline-derived CDR1 and CDR2 are SGDLS and YYNGEE. The CDR3 extends over 16 amino acids. CDR3 residues: CASSVETGGISRTQYF. CDR3 sequence (DNA): TGTGCCAGCAGCGTAGAAACGGGGGGAATTAGCCGTACGCAGTATTTT.

This clonotype has just a few counts. The V and J genes are TRBV28 and TRBJ1-5; D uncertain. Germline-derived CDR1 and CDR2 are MDHEN and SYDVKM. The CDR3 runs 13 residues. The V end lost 7 bases, the J end lost 4 bases, and 11 bases lay between the germline ends. The CDR3 region is CASTGGVNQPQHF. The CDR3 DNA reads as TGTGCCAGCACCGGTGGTGTTAATCAGCCCCAGCATTTT.

V usage is TRBV20-1 and J usage is TRBJ2-3; 13 positions agree with TRBD2. The germline CDR1 and CDR2 sequences are DFQATT and SNEGSKA (reference sequence). V lost 3 bases to trimming and J lost 6 bases; unmatched junction nucleotides: 9. The CDR3 is 16 amino acids. The CDR3 protein is CSASGRTSGRWDTQYF. CDR3 coding DNA: TGCAGTGCTAGCGGAAGGACTAGCGGGAGATGGGATACGCAGTATTTT.

There are a few counts of this clonotype. V is TRBV20-1 and J is TRBJ2-3; 9 bases fit TRBD2. The CDR3 sequence is 15 residues long. The trim removed 5 bases at V and 2 bases at J, leaving 8 bases unmatched. The germline V gene encodes CDR1 DFQATT and CDR2 SNEGSKA (reference sequence). The CDR3 region is CSADSGGRTTDTQYF. CDR3 bases: TGCAGTGCTGACAGCGGGGGGAGGACCACAGATACGCAGTATTTT.

The rearrangement links TRBV15 to TRBJ2-1; D call uncertain. The V end lost 0 bases, the J end lost 0 bases, and 12 bases lay between the germline ends. The CDR3 covers 17 residues. CDR1 LNHNV and CDR2 YYDKDF come from the germline V gene (reference sequence). CDR3 nucleotides: TGTGCCACCAGCAGAGATAGGCCTATTAACTCCTACAATGAGCAGTTCTTC. Its translation is CATSRDRPINSYNEQFF.

In this sample, this clonotype turned up many times. The chain carries TRBV4-3 and TRBJ1-1; D unclear. The germline V gene has CDR1 LGHNA and CDR2 YSLEER. The CDR3 runs 14 residues. Trimming took 2 bases from V and 2 from J, leaving 9 bases between them. CDR3 bases: TGCGCCAGCAGCCAACTCGCTGACAACACTGAAGCTTTCTTT. Amino acids: CASSQLADNTEAFF.

The chain joins TRBV6-6 to TRBJ2-5; D ambiguous. CDR3 length: 14 amino acids. Germline V gives CDR1 MNHNY, CDR2 SVGAGI (reference sequence). V lost 4 bases to trimming and J lost 1 base, with 10 bases between them. The CDR3 sequence is CASSSASLQETQYF. The CDR3 DNA sequence: TGTGCCAGCAGTTCCGCCAGTCTCCAAGAGACCCAGTACTTC.

The chain employs TRBV3-1 and TRBJ2-1; D not certain. The CDR3 totals 19 residues. Germline V CDR1 and CDR2: LGHDT, YNNKEL (reference sequence). V lost 4 bases, J lost 0 bases, and 22 bases lay in between. DNA for the CDR3: TGTGCCAGCAGCCTAAAGGTTCTCGGAGACTCCAGCTCCTACAATGAGCAGTTCTTC. This gives the protein CASSLKVLGDSSSYNEQFF.

The chain recombines TRBV27 with TRBJ2-5; the match to TRBD2 covers 8 bases. Germline values: CDR1 MNHEY, CDR2 SMNVEV (reference sequence). With V trimmed by 2 bases and J by 12 bases, 11 bases remained unmatched. This CDR3 comprises 14 residues. CDR3 DNA: TGTGCCAGCAGTTTACGGGGACTAGGGCCTGTCAAGTACTTC. Its protein is CASSLRGLGPVKYF.